A single sample is the source of the 24 T cell receptor beta chains below, sequenced in a study of cytomegalovirus exposure and HLA in healthy donors. Amplification used 60 Vbeta primers and 13 Jbeta primers. Profiling relied on immunoSEQ multiplex PCR, and the TCRdb table lists in-frame clones only, not all of them. The sample yields 150,000 to 200,000 clones, around nine tenths seen once. The source material was PBMCs. These receptors originate from a woman aged 18 to 35 in good health and CMV-seronegative.

V usage is TRBV2 and J usage is TRBJ2-1, with TRBD2 matching over 10 bases. The J segment lost 4 bases and the V segment lost 10 bases, leaving 10 bases of the junction unmatched. The CDR3 consists of 15 residues. In germline, CDR1 is SNHLY, CDR2 FYNNEI. Written as DNA, the CDR3 is TGTGCCAACCGGGGAAGCGGGAGGGGGTACAATGAGCAGTTCTTC. Translation gives CANRGSGRGYNEQFF.

A few counts support this clone. The chain couples TRBV4-2 to TRBJ2-7, with D maybe TRBD2 (5 bases). V was clipped by 1 base and J by 0 bases, with 13 bases between them. Per germline, CDR1 LGHNA and CDR2 YNFKEQ. The length of the CDR3 is 16 residues. CDR3 in DNA: TGTGCCAGCAGCCAAGGAGATGGAACTAGCTCCTACGAGCAGTACTTC. This encodes CASSQGDGTSSYEQYF.

The V call is TRBV18, the J call TRBJ2-7; 11 nucleotides match TRBD1. The V gene end was trimmed by 2 bases and the J gene end by 7 bases; junction bases not matched to a gene: 4. In germline, CDR1 is KGHSH, CDR2 LQKENI. The CDR3 totals 14 residues. CDR3 nucleotide sequence: TGTGCCAGCTCACCAGGACAGGGGGCTCGGGAGCAGTACTTC. Its protein product is CASSPGQGAREQYF.

The chain recombines TRBV5-5 with TRBJ1-1; D ambiguous. The germline CDR1 and CDR2 sequences are SGHKS and YYEKEE (reference sequence). The CDR3 spans 13 residues. V shed 4 bases and J shed 0 bases, with 7 bases lying between them. In nucleotides, the CDR3 is TGTGCCAGCAGCCTTGAGATGAACACTGAAGCTTTCTTT. It yields the protein CASSLEMNTEAFF.

The genes are TRBV5-8 and TRBJ1-1, with 7 bases identical to TRBD1. This CDR3 spans 14 amino acids. Germline V CDR1 and CDR2: SGHTS, YDEGEE. The junction had 6 bases not matched to a gene; V was cut back by 7 bases and J by 0 bases. The CDR3 nucleotides read TGTGCCAGCCGGGGGACAGATTTGAACACTGAAGCTTTCTTT. Its translation is CASRGTDLNTEAFF.

V is TRBV27 and J is TRBJ2-7; 9 bases are shared with TRBD2. The CDR3 length is 14 residues. J was trimmed by 5 bases and V by 2 bases; bases with no gene match: 4. The V gene's germline CDR1 is MNHEY and CDR2 SMNVEV (reference sequence). Here the CDR3 reads CASSLNAGGDEQYF. In DNA form, the CDR3 reads TGTGCCAGCAGTTTAAATGCGGGAGGGGACGAGCAGTACTTC.

This clone was detected a few times. This chain uses TRBV27 with TRBJ1-2; perhaps TRBD1 as D (5 bases). Germline V gene sequence: CDR1 MNHEY, CDR2 SMNVEV (reference sequence). The CDR3 loop spans 15 amino acids. Between the trimmed V and J ends, which lost 5 bases and 4 bases, there was a span of 17 bases. The CDR3 DNA reads as TGTGCCAGCAGTACCCACCCCAGGGTAGCCTATGGCTACACCTTC. Its translation is CASSTHPRVAYGYTF.

The rearrangement uses TRBV5-1 and TRBJ1-1; the D gene is possibly TRBD1 (5 bases). CDR1 SGHRS and CDR2 YFSETQ come from the germline V gene. The CDR3 covers 15 residues. V was trimmed by 0 bases and J by 6 bases, leaving 15 bases between them. CDR3 coding DNA: TGCGCCAGCAGCTTGGAAGTAGGGGTGTCGGCTGAAGCTTTCTTT. It yields the protein CASSLEVGVSAEAFF.

This clone was counted a few times. V is TRBV28 and J is TRBJ2-2, with 7 bases aligning to TRBD1. The germline gives CDR1 MDHEN, CDR2 SYDVKM. This CDR3 spans 15 amino acids. With 6 bases clipped from V and 4 bases from J, the junction kept 8 bases outside the gene matches. CDR3 in amino acids: CASRIQGIGTGELFF. CDR3 nucleotide sequence: TGTGCCAGCAGGATACAGGGGATCGGCACCGGGGAGCTGTTTTTT.

The V and J genes are TRBV10-3 and TRBJ1-1, with a weak D call TRBD1 (5 bases). The CDR3 extends over 14 amino acids. Germline lookup yields CDR1 ENHRY and CDR2 SYGVKD. Trimming left V 4 bases short and J 3 bases short, with 12 bases between. CDR3 amino acids: CAISAREGYTEAFF. The CDR3 DNA reads as TGTGCCATCAGTGCCAGGGAGGGTTACACTGAAGCTTTCTTT.

CDR3 bases: TGTGCCAGCAGCTTAAAGGAGCGCGGGGAGCTGTTTTTT. Amino acids: CASSLKERGELFF. The chain combines TRBV7-3 with TRBJ2-2; D is unresolved. The CDR3 runs to 13 residues. Trimming took off 1 base at V and 7 bases at J, with 7 bases between the two ends. Germline values: CDR1 SGHTA, CDR2 FQGTGA.

The CDR3 bases are TGTGCCAGCAGCCCAAGGTTCGGACTAGCAGGAGAGACCCAGTACTTC. Residues: CASSPRFGLAGETQYF. The V and J genes are TRBV7-9 and TRBJ2-5; the match to TRBD2 covers 8 bases. In germline, CDR1 is SEHNR, CDR2 FQNEAQ (reference sequence). This CDR3 spans 16 amino acids. V dropped 5 bases and J dropped 4; count of bases not matched to a gene: 12.

The chain carries TRBV29-1 and TRBJ2-1; 8 bases are shared with TRBD2. The germline V gene encodes CDR1 SQVTM and CDR2 ANQGSEA. This CDR3 region has 17 residues. The J segment lost 7 bases and the V segment lost 4 bases, leaving 18 bases of the junction unmatched. CDR3 loop: CSVGGLAIQNMGNEQFF. CDR3 DNA: TGCAGCGTTGGTGGACTAGCTATACAAAATATGGGGAATGAGCAGTTCTTC.

This chain links TRBV28 with TRBJ1-2; weak D call: TRBD1 (6 bases). V lost 8 bases to trimming and J lost 7 bases, with 14 bases between them. This CDR3 is built from 12 residues. Looked up from germline, CDR1 is MDHEN and CDR2 is SYDVKM. The DNA for the CDR3 is TGTGCCAGCGGAACAGGGACGCGTGGCTACACCTTC. Amino acids: CASGTGTRGYTF.

This clone was seen a handful of times. The chain is built from TRBV29-1 and TRBJ1-5; the D gene is possibly TRBD1 (6 bases). This CDR3 has 13 amino acids. Per the germline V gene, CDR1 is SQVTM and CDR2 is ANQGSEA. Trimming pared 5 bases from V and 7 bases from J, leaving 15 bases between. CDR3 protein: CSVLQGQGQPQHF. The DNA for the CDR3 is TGCAGCGTTCTTCAGGGGCAGGGGCAGCCCCAGCATTTT.

This chain joins TRBV11-3 and TRBJ2-7, with D tentatively TRBD1 (5 bases). V shed 8 bases and J shed 4 bases, with 12 bases lying between them. The CDR3 is made up of 12 amino acids. Germline values: CDR1 SGHNT, CDR2 YENEEA. CDR3 sequence: CASGAGWYEQYF. CDR3 bases: TGTGCCAGCGGGGCAGGGTGGTACGAGCAGTACTTC.

The chain links TRBV27 to TRBJ2-5, with TRBD2 matching 7 bases. The CDR3 consists of 15 residues. Germline-derived CDR1 and CDR2 are MNHEY and SMNVEV (reference sequence). With V trimmed by 2 bases and J by 1 base, 4 bases remained unmatched. As DNA, the CDR3 is TGTGCCAGCAGTTTACGGCTAGCGGTCCAAGAGACCCAGTACTTC. Translating it yields CASSLRLAVQETQYF.

The chain joins TRBV5-6 to TRBJ1-5, with D possibly being TRBD1 (5 bases). Germline V gene sequence: CDR1 SGHDT, CDR2 YYEEEE. The CDR3 spans 14 residues. V lost 0 bases, J lost 1 base, and 5 bases lay in between. The CDR3 is CASSLGQSNQPQHF. DNA for the CDR3: TGTGCCAGCAGCTTGGGACAGAGCAATCAGCCCCAGCATTTT.

Here the CDR3 reads CASSDSAGGETGELFF. Written as DNA, the CDR3 is TGTGCCAGCAGTGACTCGGCAGGGGGAGAAACCGGGGAGCTGTTTTTT. The gene calls are TRBV6-4 and TRBJ2-2; 7 bases match TRBD1. In germline, CDR1 is MRHNA, CDR2 SNTAGT. V was pared by 0 bases and J by 5 bases, with 6 bases of the junction left unmatched. There are 16 residues in the CDR3.

V usage is TRBV11-3 and J usage is TRBJ2-7; no reliable D call. Germline CDR1 is SGHNT and CDR2 is YENEEA. The CDR3 loop spans 13 amino acids. V lost 1 base, J lost 3 bases, and 7 bases lay in between. The CDR3 spells CASSLGALYEQYF. The CDR3 coding sequence is TGTGCCAGCAGCTTAGGGGCCCTCTACGAGCAGTACTTC.

In regard to this clone: Germline and junction disagree at one end, which may indicate a read error. This chain connects TRBV7-8 to TRBJ2-5; D assignment may be TRBD1 or TRBD2 (5 bases each). The CDR3 covers 13 residues. Germline CDR1 SGHVS, CDR2 FQNEAQ. The CDR3 region has the DNA TGTGCCAGCAGCCTAGCCCAGGGAGAGACCCAGTACTTC. Amino acids: CASSLAQGETQYF.

As for this clone: Other DNA sequences from this sample encode an identical CDR3 as well. In DNA, the CDR3 is TGTGCCAGCAGCCAAGAGGCGGCAGGACTAGCGGTCTACGAGCAGTACTTC. It is translated as CASSQEAAGLAVYEQYF. The rearrangement links TRBV4-2 to TRBJ2-7, with TRBD2 identical over 10 bases. V lost 0 bases and J lost 3; bases outside the gene matches: 8. The germline CDR1 and CDR2 sequences are LGHNA and YNFKEQ. The CDR3 sequence is 17 residues long.

This chain connects TRBV9 to TRBJ2-1, with 8 nucleotides matching TRBD2. The germline gives CDR1 SGDLS, CDR2 YYNGEE. The CDR3 has 13 amino acids. J was trimmed by 10 bases and V by 2 bases; bases with no gene match: 5. CDR3 loop: CASSVGLAGEQFF. The CDR3 DNA is TGTGCCAGCAGCGTCGGACTAGCAGGCGAGCAGTTCTTC.

The chain combines TRBV18 with TRBJ1-4; tentatively, D is TRBD1 (6 bases). CDR3 length: 15 amino acids. CDR1 and CDR2 (germline): KGHSH, LQKENI. V was pared by 0 bases and J by 5 bases, with 10 bases between. The CDR3 DNA reads TGTGCCAGCTCACCACCCAGGGGTTGGAATGAAAAACTGTTTTTT. Its protein is CASSPPRGWNEKLFF. Filled out from reference TRBV18 and TRBJ1-4, the complete variable domain reads NAGVMQNPRHLVRRRGQEARLRCSPMKGHSHVYWYRQLPEEGLKFMVYLQKENIIDESGMPKERFSAEFPKEGPSILRIQQVVRGDSAAYFCASSPPRGWNEKLFFGSGTQLSVL.